This entry concerns a single T cell receptor beta chain. Its matching antigen is unknown. Libraries for TCR beta were made by quantitative 5'-RACE with molecular barcodes. TCRdb analysed the 5' RACE reads with MiXCR anew, one entry per CDR3 protein. The sample lists about 240,000 distinct CDR3 sequences, 20% to 30% occurring once. These data are taken from a study of CD8 T cells in ankylosing spondylitis. Whole-study findings and limits: Within ankylosing spondylitis blood, a TCR beta motif made up of eight highly homologous variants appeared to be characteristic.

The sequenced material came from blood, either unsorted or a sorted T cell fraction (not recorded which). The receptor's source is a male donor with ankylosing spondylitis or in good health (not recorded which).

The CDR3 spells CASSLGTGGPGPGRTDTQYF. CDR3 DNA sequence: TGTGCCAGCAGCTTAGGGACAGGGGGACCAGGCCCGGGACGCACAGATACGCAGTATTTT. The chain joins TRBV11-1 to TRBJ2-3; TRBD1 matches 10 bases. V was pared by 1 base and J by 1 base, with 14 bases of the junction left unmatched. Germline values: CDR1 SGHAT, CDR2 FQDESV (reference sequence). This CDR3 spans 20 amino acids. The full variable domain, its missing parts supplied by reference TRBV11-1 and TRBJ2-3, is EAEVAQSPRYKITEKSQAVAFWCDPISGHATLYWYRQILGQGPELLVQFQDESVVDDSQLPKDRFSAERLKGVDSTLKIQPAELGDSAMYLCASSLGTGGPGPGRTDTQYFGPGTRLTVL.